Described below is a single T cell receptor (beta chain) sequence and its context. Trimming left V 1 base short and J 4 bases short, with 10 bases between. The V gene's germline CDR1 is LNHDA and CDR2 SQIVND (reference sequence). The CDR3 is 14 residues long. These data are taken from a study of T cells in Graves' hyperthyroidism and ophthalmopathy. The overall study: The initial diagnosis was the point when peripheral blood was collected, ahead of any treatment.

The study included ophthalmopathy patients with Clinical Activity Score at least 3, NOSPECS grade at least 4 and duration under 3 months. Amplified TCR beta CDR3 regions came from RNA transcripts. A first-round RT-PCR of the TCR CDR3 used the HTBI primer set. TCRdb reprocessed the multiplex PCR reads with MiXCR, giving one entry per CDR3 protein. The sample consists of about 380,000 distinct CDR3 sequences, under 20% of them appearing once. The V gene is TRBV19, the J gene TRBJ1-2; maybe TRBD1 (5 bases). The source material was blood. The sequence derives from a man in his late teens or twenties with Graves' ophthalmopathy. In DNA, the CDR3 is TGTGCCAGTAGTATAGGTGCAGGGACCTATGGCTACACCTTC. Translation gives CASSIGAGTYGYTF.